The 7 T cell receptor beta chains below all came from one sample that was sequenced in a study of vaccination and CD4 T cells after COVID-19. Treatment described: roughly 11-day PBMC culture with coronavirus spike peptide pools or control peptides (ViraFEST assay). Sequenced with the Oncomine TCR Beta short-read assay was DNA taken from cultured CD4+ T cells. TCRdb reanalysed the PCR reads using MiXCR and keeps one entry per CDR3 protein. Of under 25,000 distinct CDR3 sequences in the sample, approximately 80% were seen once. These TCRs are of unknown antigen specificity. The source was CD4+ T cells from blood, cultured in vitro, collected after SARS-CoV-2 vaccination. The receptors come from a human donor who received a COVID-19 vaccine.

The chain uses TRBV10-1 and TRBJ2-2; D may be TRBD2 (6 bases). Trimming left V 3 bases short and J 3 bases short, with 11 bases between. The CDR3 sequence is 15 residues long. Per germline, CDR1 WNHNN and CDR2 SYGVQD (reference sequence). The CDR3 protein is CASSDPGDYTGELFF. CDR3 nucleotide sequence: TGCGCCAGCAGTGATCCGGGGGACTACACCGGGGAGCTGTTTTTT.

The chain carries TRBV24-1 and TRBJ2-5; 7 positions match TRBD1. Trimming removed 2 bases from V and 4 bases from J; junction bases left unmatched: 12. The CDR3 loop spans 17 amino acids. Germline CDR1 is KGHDR and CDR2 is SFDVKD. CDR3 amino acids: CATSDSPGRGLGETQYF. The CDR3 DNA reads as TGTGCCACCAGTGATTCCCCAGGCAGGGGGTTAGGAGAGACCCAGTACTTC.

The chain employs TRBV2 and TRBJ2-3; no clear D gene. The V gene's germline CDR1 is SNHLY and CDR2 FYNNEI. V shed 10 bases and J shed 6 bases, with 11 bases lying between them. CDR3 length: 11 amino acids. The CDR3 is CAIDRQDTQYF. The CDR3 nucleotides read TGTGCCATCGATAGGCAGGATACGCAGTATTTT.

The sample holds a few counts of this clonotype. Written as DNA, the CDR3 is TGTGCCAGCAGCAGACCGGACAGGATCTATGGCTACACCTTC. Translated, it gives CASSRPDRIYGYTF. V is TRBV21-1 and J is TRBJ1-2; the table gives TRBD1 as D, unverified against the DNA. TRBV21-1 is a pseudogene. There are 14 residues in the CDR3.

The chain joins TRBV6-4 to TRBJ1-5; a weak D match, TRBD1 (5 bases). The CDR3 has 13 amino acids. Looked up from germline, CDR1 is MRHNA and CDR2 is SNTAGT. V lost 6 bases and J lost 6, with 12 bases in between. The CDR3 coding sequence is TGTGCCAGCAGCCCGCAGGGAGGTCAGCCCCAGCATTTT. Amino acids: CASSPQGGQPQHF.

The sample holds a few counts of this clonotype. The V call is TRBV7-6, the J call TRBJ2-3; D uncertain. Trimming took 5 bases from V and 2 from J, leaving 5 bases between them. This CDR3 has 12 amino acids. CDR1 is SGHVS, CDR2 FNYEAQ, per germline. The CDR3 here is CASSPFTDTQYF. Here the CDR3 DNA reads TGTGCCAGCAGCCCCTTCACAGATACGCAGTATTTT.

This clonotype was seen just once. The rearrangement joins TRBV7-7 to TRBJ2-5; TRBD2 matches 8 bases. Germline loops: CDR1 SSHAT, CDR2 FNYEAQ (reference sequence). V lost 5 bases to trimming and J lost 1 base; unmatched junction nucleotides: 9. The CDR3 runs 16 residues. DNA for the CDR3: TGTGCCAGCAGCCCAGGACCAGCGGGGGTCCAAGAGACCCAGTACTTC. Protein sequence: CASSPGPAGVQETQYF.